This TCR beta chain stems from a study of T cell changes during pregnancy in multiple sclerosis. Germline V CDR1 and CDR2: SGHDT, YYEEEE. This CDR3 has 18 amino acids. With 3 bases removed from V and 4 bases from J, the gap between germline ends came to 26 bases. The repertoire was sequenced with immunoSEQ multiplex PCR; TCRdb's copy has only in-frame clones and lacks some. The repertoire has tens of thousands of clones, about 90% of them found once; the top ten carry 0.52%. This chain joins TRBV5-6 and TRBJ2-7; tentatively, D is TRBD1 (6 bases). The input for sequencing was CD4+ T cells from peripheral blood mononuclear cells, taken in the third trimester of pregnancy. The clonotype was recovered from a female donor with multiple sclerosis, enrolled in a pregnancy study. The CDR3 reads CASSSQGIAPGIQYEQYF. CDR3 bases: TGTGCCAGCAGCTCGCAGGGGATCGCCCCGGGAATCCAATACGAGCAGTACTTC. Based on the CDR3 plus reference TRBV5-6 and TRBJ2-7, the full variable domain is DAGVTQSPTHLIKTRGQQVTLRCSPKSGHDTVSWYQQALGQGPQFIFQYYEEEERQRGNFPDRFSGHQFPNYSSELNVNALLLGDSALYLCASSSQGIAPGIQYEQYFGPGTRLTVT.